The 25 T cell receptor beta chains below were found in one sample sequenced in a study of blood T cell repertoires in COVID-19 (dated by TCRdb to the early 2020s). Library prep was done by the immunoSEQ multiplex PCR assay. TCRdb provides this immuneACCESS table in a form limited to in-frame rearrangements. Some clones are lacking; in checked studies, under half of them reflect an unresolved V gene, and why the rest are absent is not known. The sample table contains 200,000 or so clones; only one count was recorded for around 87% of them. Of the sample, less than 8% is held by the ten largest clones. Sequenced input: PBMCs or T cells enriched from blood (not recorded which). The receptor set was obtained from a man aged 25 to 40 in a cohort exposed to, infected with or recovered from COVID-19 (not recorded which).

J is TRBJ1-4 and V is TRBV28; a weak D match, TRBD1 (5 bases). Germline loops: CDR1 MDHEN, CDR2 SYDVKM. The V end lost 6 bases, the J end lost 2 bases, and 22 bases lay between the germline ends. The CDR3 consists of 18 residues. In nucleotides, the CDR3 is TGTGCCAGCAGCTTGTGGGGGGATTCTATGAAGACTAATGAAAAACTGTTTTTT. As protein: CASSLWGDSMKTNEKLFF.

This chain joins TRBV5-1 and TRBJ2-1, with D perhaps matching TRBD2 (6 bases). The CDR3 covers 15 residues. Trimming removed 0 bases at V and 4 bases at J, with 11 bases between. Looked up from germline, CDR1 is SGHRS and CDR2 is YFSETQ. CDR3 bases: TGCGCCAGCAGCTTGGCCCGGGGGTTATACAATGAGCAGTTCTTC. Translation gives CASSLARGLYNEQFF.

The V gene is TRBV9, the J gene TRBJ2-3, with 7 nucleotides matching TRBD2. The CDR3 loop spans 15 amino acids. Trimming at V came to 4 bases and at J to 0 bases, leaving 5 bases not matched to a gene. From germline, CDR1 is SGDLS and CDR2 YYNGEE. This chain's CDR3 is CASSSGIYSTDTQYF. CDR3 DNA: TGTGCCAGCAGCAGCGGGATCTATAGCACAGATACGCAGTATTTT.

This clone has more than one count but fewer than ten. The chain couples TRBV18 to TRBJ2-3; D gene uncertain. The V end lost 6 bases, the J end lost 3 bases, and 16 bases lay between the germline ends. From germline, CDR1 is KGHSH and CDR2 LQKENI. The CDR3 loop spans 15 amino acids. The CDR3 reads CASSKMGHDTDTQYF. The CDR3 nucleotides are TGTGCCAGCTCCAAAATGGGCCACGATACAGATACGCAGTATTTT.

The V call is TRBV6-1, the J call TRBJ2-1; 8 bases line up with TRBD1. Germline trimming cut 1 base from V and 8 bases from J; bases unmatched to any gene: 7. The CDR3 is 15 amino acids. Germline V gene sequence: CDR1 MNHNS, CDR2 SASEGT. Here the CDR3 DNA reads TGTGCCAGCAGTGAAGGGAAGTCAGGGGGCCATGAGCAGTTCTTC. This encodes CASSEGKSGGHEQFF.

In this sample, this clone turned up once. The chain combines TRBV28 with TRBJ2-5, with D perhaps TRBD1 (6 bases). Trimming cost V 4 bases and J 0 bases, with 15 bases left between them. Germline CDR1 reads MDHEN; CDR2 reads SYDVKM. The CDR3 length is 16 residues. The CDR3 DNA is TGTGCCAGCAGTTCCCTCGGGACACTGTACCAAGAGACCCAGTACTTC. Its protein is CASSSLGTLYQETQYF.

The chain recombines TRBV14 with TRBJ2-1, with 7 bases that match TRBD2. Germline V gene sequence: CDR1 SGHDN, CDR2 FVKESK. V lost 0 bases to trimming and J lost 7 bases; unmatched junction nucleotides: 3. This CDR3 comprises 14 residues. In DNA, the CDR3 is TGTGCCAGCAGCCAAGAACTGCGGGAGAATGAGCAGTTCTTC. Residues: CASSQELRENEQFF.

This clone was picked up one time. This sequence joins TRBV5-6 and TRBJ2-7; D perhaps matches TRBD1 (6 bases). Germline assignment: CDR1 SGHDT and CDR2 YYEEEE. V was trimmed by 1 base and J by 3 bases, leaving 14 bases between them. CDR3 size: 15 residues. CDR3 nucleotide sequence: TGTGCCAGCAGCTTGCTCGTAGGACAGAGCTACGAGCAGTACTTC. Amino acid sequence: CASSLLVGQSYEQYF. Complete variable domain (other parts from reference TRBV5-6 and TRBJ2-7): DAGVTQSPTHLIKTRGQQVTLRCSPKSGHDTVSWYQQALGQGPQFIFQYYEEEERQRGNFPDRFSGHQFPNYSSELNVNALLLGDSALYLCASSLLVGQSYEQYFGPGTRLTVT.

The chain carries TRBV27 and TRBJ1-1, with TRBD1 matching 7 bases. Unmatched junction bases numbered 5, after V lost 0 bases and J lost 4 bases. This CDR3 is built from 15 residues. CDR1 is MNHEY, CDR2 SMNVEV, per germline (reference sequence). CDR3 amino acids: CASSLSQTGPTEAFF. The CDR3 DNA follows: TGTGCCAGCAGTTTATCCCAGACAGGGCCCACTGAAGCTTTCTTT.

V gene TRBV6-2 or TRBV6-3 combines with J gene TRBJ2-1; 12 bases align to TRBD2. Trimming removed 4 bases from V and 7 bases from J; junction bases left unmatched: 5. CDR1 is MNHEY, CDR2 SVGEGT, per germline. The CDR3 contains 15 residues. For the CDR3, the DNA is TGTGCCAGCAGTTTCCTAGCGGGAGGGCCAAATGAGCAGTTCTTC. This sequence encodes CASSFLAGGPNEQFF.

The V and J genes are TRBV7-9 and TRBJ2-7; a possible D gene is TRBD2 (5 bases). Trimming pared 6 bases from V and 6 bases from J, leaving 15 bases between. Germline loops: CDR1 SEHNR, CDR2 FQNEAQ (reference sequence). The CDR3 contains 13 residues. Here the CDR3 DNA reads TGTGCCAGCAGTCGAGGACTCACCTTCGAGCAGTACTTC. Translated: CASSRGLTFEQYF.

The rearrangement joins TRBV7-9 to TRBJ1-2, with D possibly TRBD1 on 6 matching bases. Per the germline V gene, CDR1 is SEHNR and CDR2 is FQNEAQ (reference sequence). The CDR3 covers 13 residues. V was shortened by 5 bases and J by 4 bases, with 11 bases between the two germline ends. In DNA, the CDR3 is TGTGCCAGCAGCGTGGGGGGGCTCTATGGCTACACCTTC. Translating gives CASSVGGLYGYTF.

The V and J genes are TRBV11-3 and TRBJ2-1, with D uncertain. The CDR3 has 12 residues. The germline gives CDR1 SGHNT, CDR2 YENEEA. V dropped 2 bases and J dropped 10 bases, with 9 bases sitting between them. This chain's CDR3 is CASSLFPHEQFF. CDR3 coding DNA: TGTGCCAGCAGCTTATTCCCACACGAGCAGTTCTTC.

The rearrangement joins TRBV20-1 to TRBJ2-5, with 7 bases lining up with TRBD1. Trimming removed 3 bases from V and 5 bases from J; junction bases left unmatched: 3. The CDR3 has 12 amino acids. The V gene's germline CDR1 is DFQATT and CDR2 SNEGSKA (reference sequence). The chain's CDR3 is CSASTGEETQYF. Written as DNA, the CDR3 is TGCAGTGCTAGTACAGGGGAGGAGACCCAGTACTTC.

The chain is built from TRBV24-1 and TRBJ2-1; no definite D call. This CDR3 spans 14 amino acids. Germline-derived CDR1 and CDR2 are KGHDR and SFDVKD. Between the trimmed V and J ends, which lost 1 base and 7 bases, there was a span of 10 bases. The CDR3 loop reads CATSDLGELNEQFF. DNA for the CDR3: TGTGCCACCAGTGATTTAGGAGAACTAAATGAGCAGTTCTTC.

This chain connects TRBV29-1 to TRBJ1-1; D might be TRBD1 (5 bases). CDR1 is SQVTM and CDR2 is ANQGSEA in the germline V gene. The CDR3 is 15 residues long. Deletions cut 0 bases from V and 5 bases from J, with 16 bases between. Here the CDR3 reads CSVEETARAGTEAFF. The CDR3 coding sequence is TGCAGCGTTGAAGAAACAGCCAGGGCGGGGACTGAAGCTTTCTTT.

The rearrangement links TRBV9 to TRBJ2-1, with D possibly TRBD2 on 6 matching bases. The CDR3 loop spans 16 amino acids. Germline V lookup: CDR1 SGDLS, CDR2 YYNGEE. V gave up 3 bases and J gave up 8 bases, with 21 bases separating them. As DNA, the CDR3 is TGTGCCAGCAGCGGAGCGGGCGGGAAGGGGAGCGATGAGCAGTTCTTC. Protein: CASSGAGGKGSDEQFF.

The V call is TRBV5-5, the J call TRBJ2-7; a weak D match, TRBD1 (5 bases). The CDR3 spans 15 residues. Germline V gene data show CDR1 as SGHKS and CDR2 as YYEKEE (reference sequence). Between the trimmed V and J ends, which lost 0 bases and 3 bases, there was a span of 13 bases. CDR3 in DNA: TGTGCCAGCAGCTTGGTGGGCCAGGGCATCTACGAGCAGTACTTC. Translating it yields CASSLVGQGIYEQYF.

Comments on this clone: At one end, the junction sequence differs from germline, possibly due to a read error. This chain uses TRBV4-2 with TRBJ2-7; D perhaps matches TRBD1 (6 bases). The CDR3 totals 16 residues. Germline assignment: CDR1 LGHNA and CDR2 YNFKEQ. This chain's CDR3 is CASSKEDWDTSYEQYF. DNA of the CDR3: TGTGCCAGCAGCAAAGAAGATTGGGACACCTCCTACGAGCAGTACTTC.

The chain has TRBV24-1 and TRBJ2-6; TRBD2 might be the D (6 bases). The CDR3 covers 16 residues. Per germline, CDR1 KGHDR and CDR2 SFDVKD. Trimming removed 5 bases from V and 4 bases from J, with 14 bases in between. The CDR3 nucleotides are TGTGCCACCAGTGGCGGCGGGGCTAAGGGGGCCAACGTCCTGACTTTC. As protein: CATSGGGAKGANVLTF.

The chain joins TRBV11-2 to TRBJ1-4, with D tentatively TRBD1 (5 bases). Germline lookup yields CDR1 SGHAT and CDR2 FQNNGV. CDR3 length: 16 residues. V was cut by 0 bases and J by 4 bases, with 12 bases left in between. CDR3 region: CASSLDLGGGNEKLFF. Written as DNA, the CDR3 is TGTGCCAGCAGCTTAGATCTTGGGGGGGGTAATGAAAAACTGTTTTTT.

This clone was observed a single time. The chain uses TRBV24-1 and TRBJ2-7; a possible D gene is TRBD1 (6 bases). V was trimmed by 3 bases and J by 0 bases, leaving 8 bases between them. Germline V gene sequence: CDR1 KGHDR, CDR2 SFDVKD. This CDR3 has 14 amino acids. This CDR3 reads CATSDTGRSYEQYF. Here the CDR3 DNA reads TGTGCCACCAGTGATACAGGGCGCTCCTACGAGCAGTACTTC.

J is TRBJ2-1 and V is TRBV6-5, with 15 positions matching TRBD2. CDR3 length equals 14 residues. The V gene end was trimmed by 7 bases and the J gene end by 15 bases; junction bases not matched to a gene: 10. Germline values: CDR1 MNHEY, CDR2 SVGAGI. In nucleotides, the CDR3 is TGTGCCAGCACCGGACTAGCGGGAGGGCCAATGTGGTTCTTC. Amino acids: CASTGLAGGPMWFF.

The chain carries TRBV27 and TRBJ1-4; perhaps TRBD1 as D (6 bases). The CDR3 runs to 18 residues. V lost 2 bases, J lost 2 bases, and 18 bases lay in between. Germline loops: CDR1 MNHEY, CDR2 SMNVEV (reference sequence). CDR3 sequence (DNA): TGTGCCAGCAGTTTACATCCCCACCCTCAGGGGACTAATGAAAAACTGTTTTTT. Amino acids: CASSLHPHPQGTNEKLFF.

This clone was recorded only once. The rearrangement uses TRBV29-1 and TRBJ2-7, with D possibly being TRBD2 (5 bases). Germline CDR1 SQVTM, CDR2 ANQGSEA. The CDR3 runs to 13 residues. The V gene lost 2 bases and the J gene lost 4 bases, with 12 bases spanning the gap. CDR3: CSVESGMGYEQYF. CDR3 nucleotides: TGCAGCGTTGAATCGGGGATGGGTTACGAGCAGTACTTC.